This TCR beta chain was recorded in a study of T cells in Graves' hyperthyroidism and ophthalmopathy (dated by TCRdb to the late 2010s). Some background on the complete study: A discovery cohort of about 100 patients, 43 with Graves' ophthalmopathy and about 58 with stable Graves' hyperthyroidism, was used to find distinguishing TCR V-J signatures. An independent validation cohort of under 20 hyperthyroidism patients and about 15 patients who later progressed to ophthalmopathy tested prospective prediction of ophthalmopathy. For training and testing, the 95 to 100 patients in the discovery cohort were randomly divided in a 7:3 ratio. The study also compared thyroid tissue and blood T-cell repertoires from roughly 6 Graves' hyperthyroidism patients. Once sampling was done, hyperthyroidism patients were given methimazole at a starting dose of 30 mg daily, whereas ophthalmopathy patients were given high-dose intravenous methylprednisolone. According to the paper, TCR Vbeta CDR3 sequencing was carried out on more than 120 peripheral blood samples, which came from around 43 ophthalmopathy, about 75 hyperthyroidism and approximately 17 progressor patients. Overall study results and their limits: Sample size was not statistically predetermined, and blinding of investigators to group allocation was not performed. In validation, the model predicted progression to ophthalmopathy a median of about 5.9 months before onset, with roughly 68% sensitivity and roughly 79% specificity. A model built on a 13 V-J signature distinguished ophthalmopathy from stable hyperthyroidism, reaching around 90% sensitivity and about 81% specificity in cross-validation and 80%/75% in testing. Most expanded thyroid clonotypes (frequency above 0.001) were also detected in blood, a finding suggesting that blood repertoires may reflect thyroid immune responses.

Concerning this clonotype: Its antigen is still unknown. Lacking the conserved final phenylalanine or tryptophan, this CDR3 likely reflects a read error.

TCR beta CDR3 regions were amplified from RNA transcripts. For the first round of RT-PCR on the TCR CDR3, the HTBI primer set was used together with the Qiagen OneStep RT-PCR kit. The libraries were constructed in a second round of multiplex PCR and then size-selected and purified. Sequencing of the libraries was done on an Illumina HiSeq2000 using paired-end 100 bp reads. Per the authors' processing: SOAPnuke was used to process the raw data, throwing out any read that contained adapters or uncalled bases, had a mean Phred below 15, or lacked an exact constant-primer or identifier match. High-quality paired reads were merged using COPE v1.2.5, and each unique nucleotide sequence was defined as a clonotype. Clonotypes were aligned to IMGT TRBV, TRBD and TRBJ reference segments using MiTCR v1.1. The analysis was restricted to V-J combinations with a frequency above 0.0001, which together covered approximately 99% of the repertoires. A TCS score was defined as the ratio between F50 (clonal expansion) and ExV (chaos), using BLOSUM62-based TCRdist between CDR3 peptides within each V-J. Welch's t-statistics and random forest reduced fewer than 550 V-J features to about 12, which were used in a naive Bayes classifier (R e1071). Thyroid-blood repertoire similarity was quantified with the Morisita-Horn index. Using fastp trimming at Q25 and MiXCR clonotype assembly, TCRdb reanalyzed the public sequencing data and kept in-frame beta chains. When rows share a CDR3 protein, they turn into one entry using the most common DNA and genes. TCRdb assigned the V and J calls; the authors' analysis was not used. The sample table shows over 500,000 distinct CDR3 sequences, and over 35% are seen once. 35% to 50% of the sample rests with the top ten.

The study excluded patients with uncontrolled infections, other autoimmune diseases, pregnancy or lactation. Clinical symptoms, serum thyroxine and TRAb, thyroid ultrasound, and orbital computed tomography formed the basis for the diagnoses. Total RNA was extracted using Trizol reagent, and RNA quality was assessed on an Agilent 2100 Bioanalyzer. The germline ends are 8 bases apart after V is trimmed by 5 bases and J by 0 bases. Per the germline V gene (reference sequence), LNHDA is the CDR1 and SQIVND is the CDR2. The CDR3 contains 14 residues when both ends are counted. Only CDR3 DNA remains: 42 bases, in frame from the first base.

This receptor chain uses TRBV19 and TRBJ1-3; the D gene cannot be named for sure. The specimen was peripheral blood or thyroid tissue (not recorded which). The source of this sequence is an adult woman with Graves' disease, either hyperthyroidism or ophthalmopathy (not recorded which). The CDR3 loop reads CASSFTGSGNTIYS. The DNA sequence reads TGTGCCAGTAGTTTCACGGGCTCTGGAAACACCATATATTCT.